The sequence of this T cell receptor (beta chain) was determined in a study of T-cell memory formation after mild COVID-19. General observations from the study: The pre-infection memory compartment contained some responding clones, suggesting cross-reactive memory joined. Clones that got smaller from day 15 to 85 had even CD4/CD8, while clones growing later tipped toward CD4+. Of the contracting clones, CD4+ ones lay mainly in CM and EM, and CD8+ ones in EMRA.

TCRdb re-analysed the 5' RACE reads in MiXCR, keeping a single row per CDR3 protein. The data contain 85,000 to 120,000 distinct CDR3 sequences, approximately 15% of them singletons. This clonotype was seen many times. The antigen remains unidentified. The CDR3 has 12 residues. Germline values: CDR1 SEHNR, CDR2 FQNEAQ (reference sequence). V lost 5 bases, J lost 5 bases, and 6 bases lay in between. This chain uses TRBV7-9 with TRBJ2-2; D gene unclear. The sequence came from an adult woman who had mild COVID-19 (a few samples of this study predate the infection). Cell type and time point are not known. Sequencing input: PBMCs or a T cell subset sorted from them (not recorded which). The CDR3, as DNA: TGTGCCAGCAGCCTAGGAACCGGGGAGCTGTTTTTT. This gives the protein CASSLGTGELFF.